Below are 20 T cell receptor beta chains sequenced from a single sample in a study of long-term antiretroviral therapy in people with HIV. They ran version v3.0 of the immunoSEQ assay at survey level. Profiling relied on immunoSEQ multiplex PCR, and the TCRdb table lists in-frame clones only, not all of them. The table shows some 16,000 clones, with approximately 90% occurring only once. Sequenced here: unsorted PBMCs, sampled 0.6 years after starting antiretroviral therapy. All receptors derive from a woman in her 40s with HIV.

The CDR3 coding sequence is TGTGCCAGCAGCGCGGCAGGATTTAACTATGGCTACACCTTC. Translating it yields CASSAAGFNYGYTF. The chain uses TRBV11-2 and TRBJ1-2; the D is unclear. Looked up from germline, CDR1 is SGHAT and CDR2 is FQNNGV. This CDR3 region has 14 residues. Trimming shortened V by 5 bases and J by 1 base, and 11 bases separated the two germline ends.

The V and J genes are TRBV2 and TRBJ1-5; D is ambiguous. This CDR3 comprises 15 residues. V dropped 7 bases and J dropped 4 bases, with 17 bases sitting between them. Germline V gene sequence: CDR1 SNHLY, CDR2 FYNNEI. CDR3 in amino acids: CASNKGLAINQPQHF. The CDR3 DNA reads as TGTGCCAGCAACAAGGGCCTAGCTATAAATCAGCCCCAGCATTTT.

This CDR3 is CASARLKLNEKLFF. The DNA for the CDR3 is TGTGCCTCCGCCCGACTCAAACTTAATGAAAAACTGTTTTTT. V gene TRBV30 combines with J gene TRBJ1-4; D not resolved. This CDR3 is built from 14 residues. V shed 7 bases and J shed 4 bases, with 16 bases lying between them. Germline CDR1 and CDR2: GTSNPN and SVGIG (reference sequence).

V and J are TRBV6-1 and TRBJ1-1; maybe TRBD1 (6 bases). The CDR3 is 15 amino acids. V lost 2 bases to trimming and J lost 3 bases, with 13 bases between them. Germline CDR1 reads MNHNS; CDR2 reads SASEGT. The CDR3 sequence is CASSERTAWDTEAFF. The CDR3 nucleotides are TGTGCCAGCAGTGAAAGGACAGCCTGGGACACTGAAGCTTTCTTT.

The chain combines TRBV7-9 with TRBJ1-1; D not certain. The V end was cut by 5 bases, the J end by 2 bases, with 12 bases between. This CDR3 spans 14 amino acids. The germline CDR1 and CDR2 sequences are SEHNR and FQNEAQ (reference sequence). CDR3 sequence reads: CASSIPGHNTEAFF. CDR3 nucleotides: TGTGCCAGCAGCATTCCGGGCCATAACACTGAAGCTTTCTTT.

This chain connects TRBV18 to TRBJ2-2; 12 bases are shared with TRBD2. V dropped 2 bases and J dropped 7; count of bases not matched to a gene: 17. The CDR3 loop spans 20 amino acids. Germline loops: CDR1 KGHSH, CDR2 LQKENI. This CDR3 is CASSPVRLAGATAPSGELFF. The CDR3 nucleotides read TGTGCCAGCTCACCAGTAAGACTAGCGGGGGCTACGGCCCCGAGCGGGGAGCTGTTTTTT.

CDR3 loop: CASSFQSGGGGEQYF. DNA for the CDR3: TGTGCCAGCAGCTTCCAAAGCGGGGGGGGCGGAGAGCAGTACTTC. This rearrangement joins TRBV7-2 to TRBJ2-7, with 10 bases identical to TRBD2. The trim removed 3 bases at V and 7 bases at J, leaving 9 bases unmatched. This CDR3 has 15 residues. Germline loops: CDR1 SGHTA, CDR2 FQGNSA.

This clone was picked up one time. The CDR3 loop is CASSGGTGARMSYGYTF. The CDR3 region has the DNA TGTGCCAGCAGCGGAGGGACGGGCGCACGGATGAGCTATGGCTACACCTTC. V gene TRBV5-6 combines with J gene TRBJ1-2, with D perhaps TRBD1 (5 bases). The ends were cut back, 4 bases at V and 4 bases at J, with 23 bases in the middle. The germline CDR1 and CDR2 sequences are SGHDT and YYEEEE. The CDR3 sequence is 17 residues long.

The chain combines TRBV6-4 with TRBJ1-1; D is uncertain. The CDR3 runs 13 residues. Per germline, CDR1 MRHNA and CDR2 SNTAGT. Deletions cut 5 bases from V and 4 bases from J, with 11 bases between. Here the CDR3 DNA reads TGTGCCAGCAGTATCTTGGCTGGCACTGAAGCTTTCTTT. Its translation: CASSILAGTEAFF.

This clone came up once. J is TRBJ2-7 and V is TRBV5-4, with TRBD2 matching 12 bases. J lost 5 bases, V lost 0 bases, and 3 bases had no gene match. This CDR3 has 15 amino acids. Germline V gene sequence: CDR1 SGHNT, CDR2 YYREEE (reference sequence). Here the CDR3 reads CASSLAGLAGNEQYF. Written as DNA, the CDR3 is TGTGCCAGCAGCTTGGCTGGACTAGCGGGGAACGAGCAGTACTTC.

This clone came up once. This sequence joins TRBV30 and TRBJ2-7; tentative D call: TRBD2 (5 bases). This CDR3 spans 11 amino acids. Germline V gene sequence: CDR1 GTSNPN, CDR2 SVGIG (reference sequence). V was shortened by 0 bases and J by 9 bases, with 9 bases between the two germline ends. The CDR3 coding sequence is TGTGCCTGGAGTGTAGACTATCCGCAGTACTTC. This encodes CAWSVDYPQYF.

This chain connects TRBV5-1 to TRBJ1-4; no firm D call. Trimming shortened V by 5 bases and J by 5 bases, and 13 bases separated the two germline ends. CDR1 and CDR2 from the germline V gene are SGHRS and YFSETQ. This CDR3 spans 14 amino acids. The CDR3 DNA is TGCGCCAGCAGGTTGTCAGACATAAATGAAAAACTGTTTTTT. As protein: CASRLSDINEKLFF.

The V gene is TRBV4-1, the J gene TRBJ2-6; TRBD1 agrees at 10 bases. The junction had 10 bases not matched to a gene; V was cut back by 4 bases and J by 1 base. CDR3 length equals 19 residues. The V gene's germline CDR1 is MGHRA and CDR2 YSYEKL. CDR3 coding DNA: TGCGCCAGCAGCCCCTACCGGACAGGGGGTGGGTCTGGGGCCAACGTCCTGACTTTC. Protein sequence: CASSPYRTGGGSGANVLTF.

The rearrangement links TRBV14 to TRBJ2-3; perhaps TRBD2 as D (5 bases). Trimming took 2 bases from V and 10 from J, leaving 16 bases between them. Germline loops: CDR1 SGHDN, CDR2 FVKESK. The CDR3 totals 14 residues. CDR3 sequence reads: CASSQNYRGDAQYF. The CDR3 nucleotides read TGTGCCAGCAGCCAAAATTACCGGGGAGACGCGCAGTATTTT.

This clone was found a few times. This chain links TRBV5-3 with TRBJ1-1; no clear D gene. TRBV5-3 is an open reading frame, and its role is uncertain. Trimming left V 1 base short and J 0 bases short, with 16 bases between. CDR3 length: 17 amino acids. The CDR3 DNA follows: TGTGCCAGAAGCTTGTTGCCGGCCCACTTATTGAACACTGAAGCTTTCTTT. It encodes CARSLLPAHLLNTEAFF.

The chain links TRBV7-2 to TRBJ2-7; unclear D gene. This CDR3 region has 14 residues. The V gene's germline CDR1 is SGHTA and CDR2 FQGNSA. Trimming cost V 0 bases and J 0 bases, with 6 bases left between them. CDR3 nucleotide sequence: TGTGCCAGCAGCTTAGCGGTCGGCTCCTACGAGCAGTACTTC. This codes for CASSLAVGSYEQYF.

The gene calls are TRBV5-6 and TRBJ1-1, with D perhaps TRBD1 (6 bases). Germline V gives CDR1 SGHDT, CDR2 YYEEEE. V lost 1 base and J lost 4, with 11 bases in between. The CDR3 loop spans 14 amino acids. The chain's CDR3 is CASSLPGEATEAFF. The DNA of the CDR3 is TGTGCCAGCAGCTTGCCAGGGGAGGCCACTGAAGCTTTCTTT.

V is TRBV7-9 and J is TRBJ1-1; 12 nucleotides align to TRBD1. This CDR3 is 16 amino acids long. Per germline, CDR1 SEHNR and CDR2 FQNEAQ (reference sequence). The V segment lost 1 base and the J segment 5 bases; nucleotides outside the gene matches: 5. The DNA for the CDR3 is TGTGCCAGCAGCTTAGTGGGACAGGGGGCGCGGACTGAAGCTTTCTTT. Translated: CASSLVGQGARTEAFF.

This clone was counted a few times. The rearrangement links TRBV7-9 to TRBJ1-2; D is uncertain. V lost 4 bases and J 8 bases, leaving 20 bases between the germline ends. The CDR3 extends over 15 amino acids. Germline-derived CDR1 and CDR2 are SEHNR and FQNEAQ (reference sequence). Written as DNA, the CDR3 is TGTGCCAGCAGCTCTCCTCCGGGGTTGATCCGGGGCTACACCTTC. It codes for CASSSPPGLIRGYTF.

The chain uses TRBV27 and TRBJ1-2; 7 positions match TRBD1. Germline V gene lookup returns CDR1 MNHEY and CDR2 SMNVEV (reference sequence). The CDR3 spans 17 residues. Trimming at V came to 3 bases and at J to 4 bases, leaving 14 bases not matched to a gene. CDR3 nucleotide sequence: TGTGCCAGCAGTTTTAGTTGGACTTGGGGACAGCTCTATGGCTACACCTTC. Residues: CASSFSWTWGQLYGYTF.